This TCR beta chain was retrieved from a study of beta chain features in type 1 diabetes. Study as a whole: Examination covered some 99,000,000 sorted cells spanning all samples. Study outcomes and limitations: In comparison with healthy donors, patients had naive, central memory and Treg TCRB repertoires that appeared more similar.

V was trimmed by 2 bases and J by 3 bases, leaving 7 bases between them. From germline, CDR1 is GTSNPN and CDR2 SVGIG (reference sequence). This CDR3 is built from 12 residues. Expressed TCRB transcripts were sequenced because the entire RNA isolate underwent reverse transcription. Clones were read by immunoSEQ multiplex PCR, and TCRdb kept only the in-frame ones, dropping some. Of 150,000 to 200,000 clones in the sample, 10% to 15% were seen once. As for this clone: As yet, its antigen is unknown.

This TCR came from a woman aged 18 to 35 in good health. The rearrangement links TRBV30 to TRBJ2-5; possibly TRBD2 for D (5 bases). Specimen: central memory CD4+ T cells from blood. CDR3 in DNA: TGTGCCTGGAGTCTCGGGGAAGAGACCCAGTACTTC. It specifies CAWSLGEETQYF.